These 20 T cell receptor beta chains were all obtained from the same sample, sequenced in a study of blood T cell repertoires in COVID-19. Only in-frame clones appear in the TCRdb table, and some are missing; sequencing was by immunoSEQ multiplex PCR. The data hold about 170,000 clones, with about 85% observed a single time. Sequenced material: peripheral blood. The receptors were gathered from a man in his fifties or sixties with acute or convalescent COVID-19.

The chain couples TRBV18 to TRBJ1-4, with D uncertain. This CDR3 spans 13 amino acids. V was clipped by 6 bases and J by 6 bases, with 11 bases between them. The germline V gene encodes CDR1 KGHSH and CDR2 LQKENI. The CDR3 region has the DNA TGTGCCAGCTCTGACCTCGGGGATGAAAAACTGTTTTTT. This gives the protein CASSDLGDEKLFF.

This chain links TRBV5-4 with TRBJ2-1; 11 nucleotides align to TRBD1. V lost 1 base, J lost 7 bases, and 7 bases stayed unmatched. The CDR3 consists of 16 residues. Germline CDR1 SGHNT, CDR2 YYREEE (reference sequence). CDR3 nucleotides: TGTGCCAGCAGCTTGTCCGGGACAGGGGGGAGAAATGAGCAGTTCTTC. Protein: CASSLSGTGGRNEQFF.

This chain connects TRBV7-9 to TRBJ2-5; 9 nucleotides align to TRBD1. This CDR3 has 15 residues. After removal of 1 base from V and 5 bases from J, the junction contained 5 bases not matched to a gene. The germline V gene has CDR1 SEHNR and CDR2 FQNEAQ (reference sequence). The CDR3: CASSLGTGDGETQYF. CDR3 DNA: TGTGCCAGCAGCTTAGGGACAGGGGATGGGGAGACCCAGTACTTC.

The rearrangement uses TRBV7-2 and TRBJ1-1; D possibly corresponds to TRBD1 (5 bases). This CDR3 spans 15 amino acids. V lost 4 bases and J 1 base, leaving 13 bases between the germline ends. Germline loops: CDR1 SGHTA, CDR2 FQGNSA. CDR3: CASSSAAGWNTEAFF. In DNA, the CDR3 is TGTGCCAGCAGCTCCGCGGCAGGGTGGAACACTGAAGCTTTCTTT. The whole variable domain, filled in from reference TRBV7-2 and TRBJ1-1, reads GAGVSQSPSNKVTEKGKDVELRCDPISGHTALYWYRQSLGQGLEFLIYFQGNSAPDKSGLPSDRFSAERTGGSVSTLTIQRTQQEDSAVYLCASSSAAGWNTEAFFGQGTRLTVV.

This chain joins TRBV7-9 and TRBJ2-5; 13 bases align to TRBD2. CDR1 SEHNR and CDR2 FQNEAQ come from the germline V gene (reference sequence). The CDR3 has 15 amino acids. V dropped 6 bases and J dropped 4; count of bases not matched to a gene: 5. CDR3 sequence: CASSLTSGRLETQYF. Here the CDR3 DNA reads TGTGCCAGCAGTTTGACTAGCGGGAGGTTAGAGACCCAGTACTTC.

CDR3 bases: TGTGCCAGCAGCCTAACGGGGAGCGGGAGTATATCCCTAAACAATGAGCAGTTCTTC. Amino acid sequence: CASSLTGSGSISLNNEQFF. The chain employs TRBV7-9 and TRBJ2-1; 8 nucleotides line up with TRBD2. J gave up 5 bases and V 5 bases, and 20 bases lay outside the gene matches. The CDR3 extends over 19 amino acids. CDR1 and CDR2 from the germline V gene are SEHNR and FQNEAQ (reference sequence).

V and J are TRBV19 and TRBJ1-2; no clear D gene. The CDR3 runs to 13 residues. Germline CDR1 LNHDA, CDR2 SQIVND (reference sequence). V gave up 5 bases and J gave up 3 bases, with 10 bases separating them. CDR3 protein: CASSLTVDYGYTF. Here the CDR3 DNA reads TGTGCCAGTAGTCTCACAGTGGACTATGGCTACACCTTC.

CDR3 region: CASSLAGQGITGELFF. The DNA for the CDR3 is TGCGCCAGCAGCTTGGCCGGACAGGGAATCACCGGGGAGCTGTTTTTT. J is TRBJ2-2 and V is TRBV5-1; 8 nucleotides match TRBD1. The V gene end was trimmed by 0 bases and the J gene end by 4 bases; junction bases not matched to a gene: 5. Per the germline V gene, CDR1 is SGHRS and CDR2 is YFSETQ. The CDR3 spans 16 residues.

The genes are TRBV18 and TRBJ2-7, with a tentative D call TRBD2 (6 bases). The V gene's germline CDR1 is KGHSH and CDR2 LQKENI. CDR3 length: 14 amino acids. V lost 3 bases, J lost 2 bases, and 11 bases lay in between. This CDR3 is CASSPEGLTYEQYF. For the CDR3, the DNA is TGTGCCAGCTCACCGGAGGGGCTCACCTACGAGCAGTACTTC.

The chain joins TRBV10-1 to TRBJ1-1, with D perhaps TRBD1 (5 bases). The V end lost 2 bases, the J end lost 0 bases, and 7 bases lay between the germline ends. CDR1 and CDR2 (germline): WNHNN, SYGVQD (reference sequence). This CDR3 comprises 14 residues. CDR3 nucleotides: TGCGCCAGCAGTGAGGGCAGGGTGAACACTGAAGCTTTCTTT. It yields the protein CASSEGRVNTEAFF.

This clone was observed a single time. The rearrangement links TRBV4-1 to TRBJ2-1, with 7 bases matching TRBD1. The germline gives CDR1 MGHRA, CDR2 YSYEKL. There are 14 residues in the CDR3. The V and J ends lost 4 bases and 10 bases, in that order; junction bases with no gene match: 10. The CDR3 sequence is CASSLPGGGDEQFF. CDR3 coding DNA: TGCGCCAGCAGCCTCCCAGGGGGTGGGGACGAGCAGTTCTTC.

V gene TRBV11-2 combines with J gene TRBJ2-5, with 8 bases aligning to TRBD1. The germline V gene encodes CDR1 SGHAT and CDR2 FQNNGV. J was trimmed by 3 bases and V by 2 bases; bases with no gene match: 5. The CDR3 contains 15 residues. The CDR3 bases are TGTGCCAGCAGCTTACAGGGGGCGCAGGAAGAGACCCAGTACTTC. Protein: CASSLQGAQEETQYF.

The CDR3 loop reads CASSPVQGFGYNEQFF. CDR3 sequence (DNA): TGTGCCAGCAGCCCAGTTCAGGGGTTCGGGTACAATGAGCAGTTCTTC. The V gene is TRBV5-6, the J gene TRBJ2-1; D is perhaps TRBD1 (6 bases). Trimming removed 4 bases from V and 4 bases from J, with 18 bases in between. This CDR3 comprises 16 residues. Germline CDR1 and CDR2: SGHDT and YYEEEE.

V usage is TRBV29-1 and J usage is TRBJ1-1; the D is unclear. The CDR3 covers 14 residues. Germline assignment: CDR1 SQVTM and CDR2 ANQGSEA. V lost 7 bases and J lost 0, with 15 bases in between. CDR3 coding DNA: TGCAGCGCCTCCCCGGGGAGATTGAACACTGAAGCTTTCTTT. Protein product: CSASPGRLNTEAFF.

Only a few counts were recorded for this clone. This chain links TRBV19 with TRBJ1-5; no clear D gene. The germline V gene has CDR1 LNHDA and CDR2 SQIVND (reference sequence). V lost 3 bases, J lost 2 bases, and 14 bases lay in between. The CDR3 is made up of 16 amino acids. The CDR3 is CASSMVGRSGNQPQHF. CDR3 sequence (DNA): TGTGCCAGTAGTATGGTTGGTCGGTCTGGCAATCAGCCCCAGCATTTT.

V gene TRBV3-1 (or the pseudogene TRBV3-2) combines with J gene TRBJ1-6; 7 nucleotides agree with TRBD1. The trim removed 2 bases at V and 8 bases at J, leaving 3 bases unmatched. The CDR3 length is 14 residues. CDR1 and CDR2 from the germline V gene are LGHDT and YNNKEL (reference sequence). CDR3 DNA: TGTGCCAGCAGCCAACGCCAGGGGGATTCACCCCTCCACTTT. Protein product: CASSQRQGDSPLHF.

J is TRBJ1-3 and V is TRBV4-1, with D possibly being TRBD1 (5 bases). Trimming removed 0 bases at V and 0 bases at J, with 6 bases between. Germline lookup yields CDR1 MGHRA and CDR2 YSYEKL. There are 15 residues in the CDR3. The CDR3 DNA sequence: TGCGCCAGCAGCCAAGATAGGGGCTCTGGAAACACCATATATTTT. It translates to CASSQDRGSGNTIYF.

V and J are TRBV13 and TRBJ2-7, with TRBD1 identical over 11 bases. Germline lookup yields CDR1 PRHDT and CDR2 FYEKMQ (reference sequence). Trimming cost V 4 bases and J 3 bases; bases outside gene matches: 2. The CDR3 runs 14 residues. As DNA, the CDR3 is TGTGCCAGCAGCTCCGGGACAGGGGGCTACGAGCAGTACTTC. As protein: CASSSGTGGYEQYF. Full variable domain (rest looked up from reference TRBV13 and TRBJ2-7): AAGVIQSPRHLIKEKRETATLKCYPIPRHDTVYWYQQGPGQDPQFLISFYEKMQSDKGSIPDRFSAQQFSDYHSELNMSSLELGDSALYFCASSSGTGGYEQYFGPGTRLTVT.

This clone was counted only a few times. The chain is built from TRBV6-5 and TRBJ1-4, with unresolved D. V was cut by 8 bases and J by 8 bases, with 18 bases left in between. This CDR3 has 14 residues. Looked up from germline, CDR1 is MNHEY and CDR2 is SVGAGI. The CDR3 DNA is TGTGCCAGCGGTAGGTCGGACTACGGAGAAAAACTGTTTTTT. Amino acids: CASGRSDYGEKLFF.

The gene calls are TRBV7-8 and TRBJ2-1; 10 bases align to TRBD1. CDR3 length: 15 residues. Germline V lookup: CDR1 SGHVS, CDR2 FQNEAQ. The ends lost 5 bases at V and 5 bases at J; junction bases unmatched: 6. CDR3: CASSPWDRGDNEQFF. The CDR3 DNA is TGTGCCAGCAGCCCTTGGGACAGGGGCGACAATGAGCAGTTCTTC. Looking up the rest from reference TRBV7-8 and TRBJ2-1 gives the full variable domain: GAGVSQSPRYKVAKRGQDVALRCDPISGHVSLFWYQQALGQGPEFLTYFQNEAQLDKSGLPSDRFFAERPEGSVSTLKIQRTQQEDSAVYLCASSPWDRGDNEQFFGPGTRLTVL.